The 6 T cell receptor beta chains below come from one sample, sequenced in a study of blood T cells in healthy people across ages. PCR was performed a second time for roughly 7 to 12 cycles using a sample-barcoded 5' primer and a J-beta primer mix. TCRdb reanalysed the 5' RACE reads using MiXCR and keeps one entry per CDR3 protein. The sample holds 1,500,000 or so distinct CDR3 sequences, around 55% seen once. Sequenced sample: blood. The receptor set was obtained from a man younger than 35 in good health.

V and J are TRBV6-1 and TRBJ2-6; 8 nucleotides line up with TRBD1. Trimming took 8 bases from V and 0 from J; bases not matched to a gene: 15. Germline CDR1 is MNHNS and CDR2 is SASEGT. The length of the CDR3 is 19 residues. The CDR3 DNA reads TGTGCCAGCGCCCTGTCCGGGACAGGCCTTTTCTCTGGGGCCAACGTCCTGACTTTC. This codes for CASALSGTGLFSGANVLTF.

This clonotype occurred many times. The chain links TRBV20-1 to TRBJ2-7; D perhaps matches TRBD2 (6 bases). Germline-derived CDR1 and CDR2 are DFQATT and SNEGSKA (reference sequence). V lost 1 base to trimming and J lost 3 bases, with 10 bases between them. The CDR3 covers 13 residues. The CDR3 reads CSARGGADYEQYF. The DNA for the CDR3 is TGCAGTGCTAGAGGCGGGGCAGACTACGAGCAGTACTTC.

The chain couples TRBV6-2 or TRBV6-3 to TRBJ2-4; D could derive from TRBD1 or TRBD2 (5 bases each). Trimming left V 6 bases short and J 13 bases short, with 22 bases between. From germline, CDR1 is MNHEY and CDR2 SVGEGT. The CDR3 consists of 14 residues. The CDR3 is CASRNGPPSREQYF. CDR3 coding DNA: TGTGCCAGCAGAAACGGGCCCCCCAGCAGGGAGCAGTACTTC.

The J gene is TRBJ1-1, the V gene TRBV27, with D tentatively TRBD1 (6 bases). The CDR3 spans 16 residues. Germline CDR1 reads MNHEY; CDR2 reads SMNVEV (reference sequence). V lost 5 bases to trimming and J lost 10 bases, with 26 bases between them. CDR3 residues: CASSQSTLAGGTIAFF. The CDR3 nucleotides are TGTGCCAGCAGTCAATCCACCCTCGCCGGCGGGACAATAGCTTTCTTT.

This clonotype has only a few counts. The chain recombines TRBV7-8 with TRBJ2-5; 14 bases are a match to TRBD2. Germline V CDR1 and CDR2: SGHVS, FQNEAQ. CDR3 length: 19 amino acids. V was clipped by 1 base and J by 3 bases; unmatched bases: 10. CDR3 in DNA: TGTGCCAGCAGCTTAGGCGGACTAGCGGGGGGTGAGATTAAAGAGACCCAGTACTTC. Translated: CASSLGGLAGGEIKETQYF.

This clonotype appeared a few times. V is TRBV7-9 and J is TRBJ2-7, with D tentatively TRBD1 (5 bases). Deletions cut 5 bases from V and 4 bases from J, with 15 bases between. The CDR3 is made up of 14 amino acids. Germline V gene sequence: CDR1 SEHNR, CDR2 FQNEAQ (reference sequence). CDR3 DNA: TGTGCCAGCAGCCCTGTAGGAAGGGGTTACGAGCAGTACTTC. Residues: CASSPVGRGYEQYF.